These 2 T cell receptor beta chains came from one sample sequenced in a study of shared clonotypes between healthy human individuals. Some clones are missing from TCRdb's copy, which holds only in-frame ones; the method was immunoSEQ multiplex PCR. Of almost 750,000 clones listed, over 55% were seen once; the top ten hold approximately 1.8%. The specimen was memory CD4+ T cells sorted from blood. Subset of the sample: CD45RA-negative fraction. The source of these receptors is a woman between 25 and 40 years old in good health.

V and J are TRBV7-9 and TRBJ1-4; D possibly corresponds to TRBD1 (5 bases). V dropped 1 base and J dropped 4 bases, with 16 bases sitting between them. The CDR3 spans 17 residues. Germline V CDR1 and CDR2: SEHNR, FQNEAQ (reference sequence). The CDR3 spells CASSLGYLRGDNEKLFF. The CDR3 DNA is TGTGCCAGCAGCTTAGGGTATCTCCGGGGGGATAATGAAAAACTGTTTTTT.

This clone was observed a handful of times. The rearrangement joins TRBV25-1 to TRBJ1-5; D is undetermined. Germline V gene sequence: CDR1 MGHDK, CDR2 SYGVNS. V lost 3 bases and J 3 bases, leaving 18 bases between the germline ends. The CDR3 has 17 amino acids. CDR3 region: CASSDPRPGGHNQPQHF. The CDR3 nucleotides read TGTGCCAGCAGTGATCCCCGTCCAGGTGGGCACAATCAGCCCCAGCATTTT. The variable domain in full, with the rest retrieved from reference TRBV25-1 and TRBJ1-5, is EADIYQTPRYLVIGTGKKITLECSQTMGHDKMYWYQQDPGMELHLIHYSYGVNSTEKGDLSSESTVSRIRTEHFPLTLESARPSHTSQYLCASSDPRPGGHNQPQHFGDGTRLSIL.